A selection of T cell receptor beta chains follows, all from one sample in a study of Ad26.COV2.S vaccination and SARS-CoV-2 variants. The data were produced by immunoSEQ multiplex PCR, yet TCRdb's version contains in-frame clones alone and is incomplete. This table holds roughly 410,000 clones, around four fifths found once. The material was peripheral blood, obtained in a trial of Ad26.COV2.S vaccine versus placebo. The receptor source for this set is a person between 18 and 65 years old who received the Ad26.COV2.S COVID-19 vaccine or a placebo. Both conserved end residues are part of each CDR3. The order of the fields is D gene, CDR3 length, V gene, clone size, J gene, CDR3 protein, CDR3 DNA. A D gene is named only where the DNA matches it firmly. Some rows mark clone size as missing; the rest say once, few, many or name a class of expanded clone.

D gene: NA; CDR3 length: 14; V gene: TRBV7-2; clone size: NA; J gene: TRBJ2-1; CDR3 protein: CASSPSHPGNEQFF; CDR3 DNA: TGTGCCAGCAGCCCTTCTCATCCCGGAAATGAGCAGTTCTTC
D gene: NA; CDR3 length: 12; V gene: TRBV5-6; clone size: NA; J gene: TRBJ1-2; CDR3 protein: CASSSDGGGYTF; CDR3 DNA: TGTGCCAGCAGTTCCGACGGTGGTGGCTACACCTTC
D gene: NA; CDR3 length: 13; V gene: TRBV6-6; clone size: NA; J gene: TRBJ2-7; CDR3 protein: CASSYNGVEEQYF; CDR3 DNA: TGTGCCAGCAGTTACAACGGGGTGGAGGAGCAGTACTTC
D gene: TRBD1; CDR3 length: 13; V gene: TRBV5-4; clone size: NA; J gene: TRBJ2-3; CDR3 protein: CASRQGATDTQYF; CDR3 DNA: TGTGCCAGCAGGCAGGGGGCAACAGATACGCAGTATTTT
D gene: NA; CDR3 length: 15; V gene: TRBV7-2; clone size: few; J gene: TRBJ1-4; CDR3 protein: CASSSPGRNNEKLFF; CDR3 DNA: TGTGCCAGCAGCTCTCCGGGACGGAATAATGAAAAACTGTTTTTT
D gene: NA; CDR3 length: 13; V gene: TRBV4-1; clone size: NA; J gene: TRBJ2-5; CDR3 protein: CASARLAQETQYF; CDR3 DNA: TGCGCCAGCGCCCGCCTAGCGCAAGAGACCCAGTACTTC
D gene: TRBD2; CDR3 length: 13; V gene: TRBV4-1; clone size: NA; J gene: TRBJ2-5; CDR3 protein: CASSQDGSGAQYF; CDR3 DNA: TGCGCCAGCAGCCAAGATGGGAGCGGGGCCCAGTACTTC
D gene: NA; CDR3 length: 14; V gene: TRBV9; clone size: NA; J gene: TRBJ2-5; CDR3 protein: CASSPLTTAETQYF; CDR3 DNA: TGTGCCAGCAGCCCCCTAACGACCGCAGAGACCCAGTACTTC
D gene: NA; CDR3 length: 16; V gene: TRBV7-8; clone size: once; J gene: TRBJ1-4; CDR3 protein: CASSFTTGPQGEKLFF; CDR3 DNA: TGTGCCAGCAGCTTTACAACAGGGCCCCAAGGGGAAAAACTGTTTTTT
D gene: NA; CDR3 length: 14; V gene: TRBV5-6; clone size: NA; J gene: TRBJ2-7; CDR3 protein: CASSFRDSGPTQYF; CDR3 DNA: TGTGCCAGCAGCTTCAGGGACTCGGGACCTACCCAGTACTTC
D gene: NA; CDR3 length: 13; V gene: TRBV20-1; clone size: once; J gene: TRBJ1-4; CDR3 protein: CSASTAVNEKLFF; CDR3 DNA: TGCAGTGCTAGTACGGCGGTTAATGAAAAACTGTTTTTT
D gene: NA; CDR3 length: 13; V gene: TRBV2; clone size: few; J gene: TRBJ2-7; CDR3 protein: CASSLLRERGQYF; CDR3 DNA: TGTGCCAGCAGTCTCCTACGGGAACGGGGTCAGTACTTC
D gene: NA; CDR3 length: 17; V gene: TRBV19; clone size: NA; J gene: TRBJ2-7; CDR3 protein: CASSKGDFLGGLYEQYF; CDR3 DNA: TGTGCCAGTAGTAAGGGGGACTTTCTAGGGGGCCTCTACGAGCAGTACTTC
D gene: TRBD2; CDR3 length: 14; V gene: TRBV27; clone size: NA; J gene: TRBJ2-7; CDR3 protein: CASSSGTTTYEQYF; CDR3 DNA: TGTGCCAGCAGTTCCGGGACTACTACCTACGAGCAGTACTTC
D gene: TRBD1; CDR3 length: 16; V gene: TRBV24-1; clone size: NA; J gene: TRBJ2-3; CDR3 protein: CATSDWGTGDPDTQYF; CDR3 DNA: TGTGCCACCAGTGATTGGGGGACAGGGGATCCAGATACGCAGTATTTT
D gene: NA; CDR3 length: 14; V gene: TRBV6-1; clone size: many; J gene: TRBJ2-7; CDR3 protein: CASSEGGGGDEQYF; CDR3 DNA: TGTGCCAGCAGTGAAGGGGGCGGTGGGGACGAGCAGTACTTC
D gene: TRBD1; CDR3 length: 14; V gene: TRBV18; clone size: NA; J gene: TRBJ2-5; CDR3 protein: CASSQNRGQETQYF; CDR3 DNA: TGTGCCAGCTCACAGAACAGGGGGCAAGAGACCCAGTACTTC
D gene: NA; CDR3 length: 16; V gene: TRBV27; clone size: NA; J gene: TRBJ2-6; CDR3 protein: CASSSAGTTGANVLTF; CDR3 DNA: TGTGCCAGCAGTTCGGCAGGGACGACTGGGGCCAACGTCCTGACTTTC
D gene: NA; CDR3 length: 14; V gene: TRBV10-3; clone size: NA; J gene: TRBJ1-2; CDR3 protein: CAISEGGAYYGYTF; CDR3 DNA: TGTGCCATCAGTGAAGGGGGAGCGTACTATGGCTACACCTTC
D gene: TRBD2; CDR3 length: 15; V gene: TRBV7-9; clone size: NA; J gene: TRBJ2-1; CDR3 protein: CASSPSGSTYNEQFF; CDR3 DNA: TGTGCCAGCAGCCCGAGCGGGAGTACCTACAATGAGCAGTTCTTC
D gene: TRBD1; CDR3 length: 13; V gene: TRBV5-1; clone size: once; J gene: TRBJ2-5; CDR3 protein: CASSLSGGETQYF; CDR3 DNA: TGCGCCAGCAGCCTGTCAGGGGGAGAGACCCAGTACTTC
D gene: TRBD1; CDR3 length: 16; V gene: TRBV11-2; clone size: few; J gene: TRBJ1-4; CDR3 protein: CASSFPPGTGNEKLFF; CDR3 DNA: TGTGCCAGCAGCTTCCCCCCAGGGACAGGGAATGAAAAACTGTTTTTT
D gene: NA; CDR3 length: 15; V gene: TRBV6-5; clone size: once; J gene: TRBJ2-7; CDR3 protein: CGSSSRGVSPYEQYF; CDR3 DNA: TGTGGCAGCAGTTCGAGGGGAGTCTCGCCCTACGAGCAGTACTTC
D gene: TRBD2; CDR3 length: 15; V gene: TRBV4-2; clone size: NA; J gene: TRBJ2-7; CDR3 protein: CASSQGRDYPYEQYF; CDR3 DNA: TGTGCCAGCAGCCAAGGCCGGGACTATCCCTACGAGCAGTACTTC
D gene: NA; CDR3 length: 13; V gene: TRBV28; clone size: NA; J gene: TRBJ1-2; CDR3 protein: CASSFRPNYGYTF; CDR3 DNA: TGTGCCAGCAGTTTCCGCCCTAACTATGGCTACACCTTC
D gene: NA; CDR3 length: 13; V gene: TRBV19; clone size: once; J gene: TRBJ2-7; CDR3 protein: CASSTSVTYEQYF; CDR3 DNA: TGTGCCAGTAGTACTAGCGTGACCTACGAGCAGTACTTC